Below are 22 T cell receptor beta chains sequenced from a single sample in a study of cytomegalovirus exposure and HLA in healthy donors. Amplification used 60 Vbeta primers and 13 Jbeta primers. Sequencing used immunoSEQ multiplex PCR; TCRdb keeps in-frame clones, though not all of them. This sample yields 60,000 to 75,000 clones, of which more than 60% are seen a single time; roughly 3% belongs to the top ten. The source material was PBMCs. The receptors come from a woman aged 25 to 39 in good health and CMV-seronegative.

This rearrangement joins TRBV7-9 to TRBJ1-1; D gene unclear. The CDR3 length is 10 residues. Trimming took 5 bases from V and 7 from J, leaving 5 bases between them. CDR1 and CDR2 from the germline V gene are SEHNR and FQNEAQ (reference sequence). The DNA of the CDR3 is TGTGCCAGCAGCACCTATGAAGCTTTCTTT. It translates to CASSTYEAFF.

This sequence joins TRBV7-2 and TRBJ2-3, with a possible D match to TRBD2 (6 bases). Per germline, CDR1 SGHTA and CDR2 FQGNSA. The CDR3 is 13 amino acids. Deletions cut 3 bases from V and 4 bases from J, with 8 bases between. The CDR3 nucleotides are TGTGCCAGCAGCTTGGGCGGGGCAGATACGCAGTATTTT. Its translation is CASSLGGADTQYF.

The J gene is TRBJ1-1, the V gene TRBV6-5; no clear D. The CDR3 is made up of 14 amino acids. CDR1 is MNHEY and CDR2 is SVGAGI in the germline V gene. Trimming stripped 2 bases from V and 4 bases from J, with 11 bases between. Written as DNA, the CDR3 is TGTGCCAGCAGTTACCGCGACCAGGCCACTGAAGCTTTCTTT. Protein sequence: CASSYRDQATEAFF.

The chain carries TRBV15 and TRBJ2-5, with 8 bases that match TRBD1. The junction had 3 bases not matched to a gene; V was cut back by 4 bases and J by 2 bases. Per the germline V gene, CDR1 is LNHNV and CDR2 is YYDKDF (reference sequence). The CDR3 has 14 amino acids. The CDR3 bases are TGTGCCACCAGCACAGGGGGCGGGCAAGAGACCCAGTACTTC. This codes for CATSTGGGQETQYF.

The rearrangement joins TRBV30 to TRBJ1-2, with unresolved D. The CDR3 consists of 15 residues. V lost 2 bases to trimming and J lost 2 bases, with 15 bases between them. Per germline, CDR1 GTSNPN and CDR2 SVGIG (reference sequence). CDR3 bases: TGTGCCTGGAGTTCAGCCGGGATTAAGAACTATGGCTACACCTTC. This gives the protein CAWSSAGIKNYGYTF.

The chain joins TRBV6-1 to TRBJ2-1; 13 bases align to TRBD2. CDR1 is MNHNS, CDR2 SASEGT, per germline. V dropped 1 base and J dropped 6; count of bases not matched to a gene: 0. CDR3 size: 15 residues. The CDR3 nucleotides read TGTGCCAGCAGTGAAGGGACTAGCGGGAGCAATGAGCAGTTCTTC. It yields the protein CASSEGTSGSNEQFF.

The chain links TRBV6-5 to TRBJ1-5; 7 nucleotides align to TRBD1. After removal of 4 bases from V and 10 bases from J, the junction contained 7 bases not matched to a gene. This CDR3 comprises 13 residues. The germline V gene encodes CDR1 MNHEY and CDR2 SVGAGI. Written as DNA, the CDR3 is TGTGCCAGCAGTTTCCTACAGGGGAACCCCCAGCATTTT. It yields the protein CASSFLQGNPQHF.

This chain joins TRBV21-1 and TRBJ2-3; the table gives TRBD2 as D, unverified against the DNA. TRBV21-1 is given as a pseudogene. This CDR3 spans 20 amino acids. The DNA for the CDR3 is TGTGCCAGCAGCAAAGTGGTCCGAGGCGGGGGCCCTCTTAGCACAGATACGCAGTATTTT. This encodes CASSKVVRGGGPLSTDTQYF.

This clone came up a few times. This sequence joins TRBV7-2 and TRBJ2-1; D remains ambiguous. Trimming shortened V by 5 bases and J by 7 bases, and 18 bases separated the two germline ends. Per the germline V gene, CDR1 is SGHTA and CDR2 is FQGNSA. The CDR3 runs 15 residues. CDR3 in amino acids: CASSPIPSAANEQFF. CDR3 nucleotides: TGTGCCAGCAGCCCGATCCCCTCGGCGGCTAATGAGCAGTTCTTC.

The chain combines TRBV4-3 with TRBJ1-1; D call uncertain. V lost 1 base and J 1 base, leaving 7 bases between the germline ends. CDR1 is LGHNA and CDR2 is YSLEER in the germline V gene. The CDR3 has 14 amino acids. CDR3 protein: CASSQGGGNTEAFF. DNA for the CDR3: TGCGCCAGCAGCCAAGGTGGAGGGAACACTGAAGCTTTCTTT.

The chain joins TRBV2 to TRBJ1-1; D is uncertain. Germline CDR1 and CDR2: SNHLY and FYNNEI. Deletions cut 6 bases from V and 6 bases from J, with 8 bases between. This CDR3 is built from 11 residues. CDR3 in DNA: TGTGCCAGCAGAACTGTCCCTGAAGCTTTCTTT. Its translation: CASRTVPEAFF.

This chain connects TRBV7-2 to TRBJ2-7, with D possibly TRBD1 on 5 matching bases. This CDR3 contains 16 residues. Trimming took off 1 base at V and 2 bases at J, with 15 bases between the two ends. Per germline, CDR1 SGHTA and CDR2 FQGNSA. The CDR3, as DNA: TGTGCCAGCAGCTTAGATTGGGTAGGGGCAACCTACGAGCAGTACTTC. It codes for CASSLDWVGATYEQYF. The variable domain in full, with the rest retrieved from reference TRBV7-2 and TRBJ2-7, is GAGVSQSPSNKVTEKGKDVELRCDPISGHTALYWYRQSLGQGLEFLIYFQGNSAPDKSGLPSDRFSAERTGGSVSTLTIQRTQQEDSAVYLCASSLDWVGATYEQYFGPGTRLTVT.

The V and J genes are TRBV18 and TRBJ2-1; D not certain. This CDR3 spans 12 amino acids. In germline, CDR1 is KGHSH, CDR2 LQKENI. V was cut by 2 bases and J by 5 bases, with 4 bases left in between. DNA for the CDR3: TGTGCCAGCTCACCAGGAGACAATGAGCAGTTCTTC. It yields the protein CASSPGDNEQFF.

This clone was counted only a few times. The CDR3 sequence: CASSSGRRGGELFF. The CDR3 DNA reads TGTGCCAGTAGTAGCGGGAGAAGGGGCGGGGAGCTGTTTTTT. The rearrangement joins TRBV19 to TRBJ2-2, with TRBD2 matching 7 bases. The V gene's germline CDR1 is LNHDA and CDR2 SQIVND (reference sequence). J gave up 7 bases and V 4 bases, and 6 bases lay outside the gene matches. The CDR3 totals 14 residues.

V is TRBV5-4 and J is TRBJ1-2, with 9 bases lining up with TRBD1. The CDR3 runs 15 residues. V was clipped by 2 bases and J by 1 base; unmatched bases: 3. Germline values: CDR1 SGHNT, CDR2 YYREEE (reference sequence). CDR3 bases: TGTGCCAGCAGCTTACAGGGGGCGGGTAACTATGGCTACACCTTC. It specifies CASSLQGAGNYGYTF.

This clone was picked up a small number of times. The J gene is TRBJ2-3, the V gene TRBV5-6, with D hard to call. CDR1 is SGHDT, CDR2 YYEEEE, per germline. The CDR3 covers 14 residues. Trimming removed 3 bases from V and 4 bases from J, with 12 bases in between. The CDR3 protein is CASSSGSVADTQYF. CDR3 DNA: TGTGCCAGCAGCTCCGGTTCCGTAGCAGATACGCAGTATTTT. Together with reference TRBV5-6 and TRBJ2-3, the CDR3 gives the full variable domain: DAGVTQSPTHLIKTRGQQVTLRCSPKSGHDTVSWYQQALGQGPQFIFQYYEEEERQRGNFPDRFSGHQFPNYSSELNVNALLLGDSALYLCASSSGSVADTQYFGPGTRLTVL.

This chain joins TRBV2 and TRBJ1-2; 10 nucleotides line up with TRBD1. CDR1 and CDR2 from the germline V gene are SNHLY and FYNNEI. The CDR3 sequence is 14 residues long. Trimming cost V 3 bases and J 5 bases; bases outside gene matches: 3. CDR3 nucleotides: TGTGCCAGCAGTGACCGGACAGGGGGGTATGGCTACACCTTC. This encodes CASSDRTGGYGYTF.

The chain joins TRBV11-2 to TRBJ1-1, with D maybe TRBD1 (6 bases). This CDR3 contains 15 residues. With 1 base removed from V and 5 bases from J, the gap between germline ends came to 14 bases. Germline-derived CDR1 and CDR2 are SGHAT and FQNNGV. CDR3 nucleotide sequence: TGTGCCAGCAGCTTAGCCAAAACAGGGTTTACTGAAGCTTTCTTT. Its translation is CASSLAKTGFTEAFF. Complete variable domain (other parts from reference TRBV11-2 and TRBJ1-1): EAGVAQSPRYKIIEKRQSVAFWCNPISGHATLYWYQQILGQGPKLLIQFQNNGVVDDSQLPKDRFSAERLKGVDSTLKIQPAKLEDSAVYLCASSLAKTGFTEAFFGQGTRLTVV.

The chain has TRBV12-5 and TRBJ1-4; the D is unclear. Germline V gene sequence: CDR1 LGHNT, CDR2 FRNRAP. CDR3 length: 16 amino acids. The V end lost 0 bases, the J end lost 3 bases, and 11 bases lay between the germline ends. The CDR3 DNA follows: TGTGCTAGTGGTTTGGTGATAACAGCTCCTAATGAAAAACTGTTTTTT. It yields the protein CASGLVITAPNEKLFF.

V gene TRBV11-3 combines with J gene TRBJ2-2; a weak D match, TRBD2 (5 bases). CDR3 length: 13 amino acids. Germline values: CDR1 SGHNT, CDR2 YENEEA. Trimming left V 0 bases short and J 9 bases short, with 8 bases between. CDR3 DNA sequence: TGTGCCAGCAGCTTAGAACTAGGCAGGGAGCTGTTTTTT. This gives the protein CASSLELGRELFF.

This clone was counted once. Other DNA sequences from this sample encode an identical CDR3 as well. The rearrangement uses TRBV2 and TRBJ1-3; possibly TRBD1 for D (5 bases). Germline CDR1 and CDR2: SNHLY and FYNNEI. V was pared by 5 bases and J by 4 bases, with 18 bases between. The CDR3 totals 16 residues. CDR3 region: CASSFVQDLSGNTIYF. The CDR3 nucleotides read TGTGCCAGCAGTTTCGTACAGGATCTCTCCGGAAACACCATATATTTT.

This clone was found once. The rearrangement joins TRBV6-5 to TRBJ2-7; maybe TRBD2 (6 bases). The CDR3 is 14 residues long. The V end lost 6 bases, the J end lost 0 bases, and 12 bases lay between the germline ends. Germline V lookup: CDR1 MNHEY, CDR2 SVGAGI. CDR3 region: CASSIQTSSYEQYF. The CDR3, as DNA: TGTGCCAGCAGCATACAGACTAGCTCCTACGAGCAGTACTTC.